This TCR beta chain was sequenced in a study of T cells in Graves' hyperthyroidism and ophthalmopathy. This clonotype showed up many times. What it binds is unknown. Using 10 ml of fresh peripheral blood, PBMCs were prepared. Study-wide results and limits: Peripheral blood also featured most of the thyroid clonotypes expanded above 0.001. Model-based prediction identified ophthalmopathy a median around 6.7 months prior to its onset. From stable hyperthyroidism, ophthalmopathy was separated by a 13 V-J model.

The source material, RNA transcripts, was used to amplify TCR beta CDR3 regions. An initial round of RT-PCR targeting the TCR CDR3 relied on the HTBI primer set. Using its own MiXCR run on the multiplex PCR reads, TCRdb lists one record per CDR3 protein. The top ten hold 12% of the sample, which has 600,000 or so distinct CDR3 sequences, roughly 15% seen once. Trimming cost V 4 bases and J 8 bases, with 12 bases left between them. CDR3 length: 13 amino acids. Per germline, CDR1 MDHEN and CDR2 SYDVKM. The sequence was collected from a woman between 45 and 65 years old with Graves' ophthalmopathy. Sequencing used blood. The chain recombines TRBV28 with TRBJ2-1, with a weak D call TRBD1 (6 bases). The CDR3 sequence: CASSSPDSDEQFF. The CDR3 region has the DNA TGTGCCAGCAGTTCCCCGGACAGCGATGAGCAGTTCTTC. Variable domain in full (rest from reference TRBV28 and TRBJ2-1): DVKVTQSSRYLVKRTGEKVFLECVQDMDHENMFWYRQDPGLGLRLIYFSYDVKMKEKGDIPEGYSVSREKKERFSLILESASTNQTSMYLCASSSPDSDEQFFGPGTRLTVL.